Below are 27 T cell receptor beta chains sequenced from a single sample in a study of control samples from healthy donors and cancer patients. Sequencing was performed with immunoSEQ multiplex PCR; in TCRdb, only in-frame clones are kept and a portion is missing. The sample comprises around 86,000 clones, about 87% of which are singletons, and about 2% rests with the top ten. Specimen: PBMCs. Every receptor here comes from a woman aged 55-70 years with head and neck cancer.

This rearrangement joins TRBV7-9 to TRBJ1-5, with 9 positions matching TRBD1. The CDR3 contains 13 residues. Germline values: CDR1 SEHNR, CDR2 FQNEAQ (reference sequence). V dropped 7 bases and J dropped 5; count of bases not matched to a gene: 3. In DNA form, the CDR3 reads TGTGCCAGCAACAGGGGGCAGGATCAGCCCCAGCATTTT. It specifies CASNRGQDQPQHF.

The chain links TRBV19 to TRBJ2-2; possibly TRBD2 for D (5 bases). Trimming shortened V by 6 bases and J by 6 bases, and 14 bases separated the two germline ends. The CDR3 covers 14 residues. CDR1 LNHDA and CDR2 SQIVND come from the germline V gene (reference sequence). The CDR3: CASRPGDTAGELFF. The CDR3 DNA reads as TGTGCCAGTAGACCCGGGGATACAGCCGGGGAGCTGTTTTTT.

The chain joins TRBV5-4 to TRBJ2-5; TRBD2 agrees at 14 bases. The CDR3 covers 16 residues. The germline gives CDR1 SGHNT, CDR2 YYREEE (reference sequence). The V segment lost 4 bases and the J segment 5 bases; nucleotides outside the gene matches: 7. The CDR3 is CASSDGLAGGLETQYF. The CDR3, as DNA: TGTGCCAGCAGCGACGGACTAGCGGGAGGTCTGGAGACCCAGTACTTC.

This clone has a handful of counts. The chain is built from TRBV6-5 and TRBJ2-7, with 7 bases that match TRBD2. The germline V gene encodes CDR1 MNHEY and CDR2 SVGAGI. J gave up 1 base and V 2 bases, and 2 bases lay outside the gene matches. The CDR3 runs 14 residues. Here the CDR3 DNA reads TGTGCCAGCAGTTACGGGACTACTTCCTACGAGCAGTACTTC. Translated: CASSYGTTSYEQYF.

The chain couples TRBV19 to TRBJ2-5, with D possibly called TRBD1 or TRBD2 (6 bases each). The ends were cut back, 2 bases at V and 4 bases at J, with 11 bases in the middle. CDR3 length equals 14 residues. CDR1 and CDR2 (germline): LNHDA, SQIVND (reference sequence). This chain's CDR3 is CASSIIGGRETQYF. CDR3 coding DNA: TGTGCCAGTAGTATAATCGGGGGCAGAGAGACCCAGTACTTC.

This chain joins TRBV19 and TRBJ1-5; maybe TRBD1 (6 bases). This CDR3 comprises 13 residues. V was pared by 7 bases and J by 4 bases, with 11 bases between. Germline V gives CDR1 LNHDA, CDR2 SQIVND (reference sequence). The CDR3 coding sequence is TGTGCCAGTACTCTCCAGGGGAATCAGCCCCAGCATTTT. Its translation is CASTLQGNQPQHF. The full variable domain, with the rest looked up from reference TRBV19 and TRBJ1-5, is DGGITQSPKYLFRKEGQNVTLSCEQNLNHDAMYWYRQDPGQGLRLIYYSQIVNDFQKGDIAEGYSVSREKKESFPLTVTSAQKNPTAFYLCASTLQGNQPQHFGDGTRLSIL.

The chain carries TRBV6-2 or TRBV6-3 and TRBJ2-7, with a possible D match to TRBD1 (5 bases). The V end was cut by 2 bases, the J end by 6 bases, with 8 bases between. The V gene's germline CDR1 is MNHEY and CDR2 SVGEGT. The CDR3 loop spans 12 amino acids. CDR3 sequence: CASSYRGFEQYF. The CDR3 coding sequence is TGTGCCAGCAGTTACAGGGGCTTCGAGCAGTACTTC.

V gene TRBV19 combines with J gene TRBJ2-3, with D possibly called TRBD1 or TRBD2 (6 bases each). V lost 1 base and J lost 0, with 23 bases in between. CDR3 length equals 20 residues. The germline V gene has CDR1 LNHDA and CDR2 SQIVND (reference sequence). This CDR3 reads CASSIVQGGIFGLSTDTQYF. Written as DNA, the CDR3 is TGTGCCAGTAGTATAGTACAGGGAGGAATTTTCGGTCTTAGCACAGATACGCAGTATTTT.

The chain's CDR3 is CASSSSRSDRGQNGEQYF. CDR3 DNA sequence: TGTGCCAGCAGTTCCTCCCGATCGGACAGGGGGCAAAATGGCGAGCAGTACTTC. The rearrangement joins TRBV28 to TRBJ2-7, with 11 nucleotides matching TRBD1. The ends lost 4 bases at V and 6 bases at J; junction bases unmatched: 17. Germline V CDR1 and CDR2: MDHEN, SYDVKM. The CDR3 runs 18 residues.

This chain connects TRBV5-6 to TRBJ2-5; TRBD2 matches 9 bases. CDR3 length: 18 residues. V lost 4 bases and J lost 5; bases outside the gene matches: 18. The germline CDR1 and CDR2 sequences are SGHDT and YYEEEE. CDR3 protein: CASSEIPVGLARGETQYF. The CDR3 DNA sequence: TGTGCCAGCAGCGAAATTCCCGTGGGACTAGCAAGGGGGGAGACCCAGTACTTC.

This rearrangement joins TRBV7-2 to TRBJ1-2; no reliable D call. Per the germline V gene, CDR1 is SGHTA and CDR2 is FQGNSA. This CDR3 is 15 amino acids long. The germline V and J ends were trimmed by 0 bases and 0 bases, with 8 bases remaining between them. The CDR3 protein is CASSLAGKANYGYTF. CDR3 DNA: TGTGCCAGCAGCTTAGCTGGGAAAGCTAACTATGGCTACACCTTC.

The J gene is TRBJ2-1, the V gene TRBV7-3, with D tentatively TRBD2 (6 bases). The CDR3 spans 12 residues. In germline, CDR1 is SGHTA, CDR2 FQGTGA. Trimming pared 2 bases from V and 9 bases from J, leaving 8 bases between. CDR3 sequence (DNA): TGTGCCAGCAGCTTACAGGGAGGTGAGCAGTTCTTC. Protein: CASSLQGGEQFF.

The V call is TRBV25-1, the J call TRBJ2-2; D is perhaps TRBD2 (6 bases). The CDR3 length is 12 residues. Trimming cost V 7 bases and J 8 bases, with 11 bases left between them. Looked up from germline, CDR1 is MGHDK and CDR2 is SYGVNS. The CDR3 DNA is TGTGCCAGCAAACTAGCAATGGGGGAGCTGTTTTTT. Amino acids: CASKLAMGELFF. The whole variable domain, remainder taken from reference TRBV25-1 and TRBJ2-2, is EADIYQTPRYLVIGTGKKITLECSQTMGHDKMYWYQQDPGMELHLIHYSYGVNSTEKGDLSSESTVSRIRTEHFPLTLESARPSHTSQYLCASKLAMGELFFGEGSRLTVL.

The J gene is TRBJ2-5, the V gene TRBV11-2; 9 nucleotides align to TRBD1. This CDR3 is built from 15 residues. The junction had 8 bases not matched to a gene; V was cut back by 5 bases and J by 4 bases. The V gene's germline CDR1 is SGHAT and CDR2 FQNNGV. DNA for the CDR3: TGTGCCAGCAGCGCCACAGGGGGCCGGGGAGAGACCCAGTACTTC. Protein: CASSATGGRGETQYF.

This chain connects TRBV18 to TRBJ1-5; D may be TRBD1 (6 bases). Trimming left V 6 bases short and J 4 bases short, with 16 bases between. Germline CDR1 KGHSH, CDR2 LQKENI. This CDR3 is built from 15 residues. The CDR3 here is CASSSQQGDNQPQHF. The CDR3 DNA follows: TGTGCCAGCTCTTCACAACAGGGTGATAATCAGCCCCAGCATTTT.

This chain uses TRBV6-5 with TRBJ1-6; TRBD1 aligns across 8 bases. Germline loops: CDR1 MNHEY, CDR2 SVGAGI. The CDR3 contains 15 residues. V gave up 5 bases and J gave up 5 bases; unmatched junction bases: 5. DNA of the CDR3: TGTGCCAGCAGTAGGGGGACAGGAGATAATTCACCCCTCCACTTT. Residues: CASSRGTGDNSPLHF.

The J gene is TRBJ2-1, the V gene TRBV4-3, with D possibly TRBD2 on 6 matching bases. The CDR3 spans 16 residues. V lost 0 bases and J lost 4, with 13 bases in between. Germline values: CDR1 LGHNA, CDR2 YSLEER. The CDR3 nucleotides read TGCGCCAGCAGCCAAGACCCGGGAGTGAGATACAATGAGCAGTTCTTC. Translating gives CASSQDPGVRYNEQFF.

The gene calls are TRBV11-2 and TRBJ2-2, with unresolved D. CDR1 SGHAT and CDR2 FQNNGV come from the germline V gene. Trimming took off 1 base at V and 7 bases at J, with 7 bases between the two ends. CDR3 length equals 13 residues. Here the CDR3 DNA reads TGTGCCAGCAGCTTAGTGGGGATCGGGGAGCTGTTTTTT. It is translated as CASSLVGIGELFF.

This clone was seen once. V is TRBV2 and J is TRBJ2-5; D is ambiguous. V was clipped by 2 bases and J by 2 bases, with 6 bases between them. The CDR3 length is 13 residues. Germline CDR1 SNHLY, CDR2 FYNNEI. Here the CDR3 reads CASSEIQQETQYF. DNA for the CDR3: TGTGCCAGCAGTGAAATACAGCAAGAGACCCAGTACTTC.

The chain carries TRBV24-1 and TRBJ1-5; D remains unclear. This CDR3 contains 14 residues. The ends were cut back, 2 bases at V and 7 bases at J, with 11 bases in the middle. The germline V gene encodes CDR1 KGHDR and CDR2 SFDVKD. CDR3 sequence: CATSDSRTEQPQHF. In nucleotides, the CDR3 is TGTGCCACCAGTGATTCCCGGACGGAGCAGCCCCAGCATTTT.

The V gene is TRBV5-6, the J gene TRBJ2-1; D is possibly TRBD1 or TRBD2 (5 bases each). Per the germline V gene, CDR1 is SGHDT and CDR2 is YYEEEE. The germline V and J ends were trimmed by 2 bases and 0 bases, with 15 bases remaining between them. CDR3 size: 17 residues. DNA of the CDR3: TGTGCCAGCAGCTTACCTTGGGGACGGAGCTCCTACAATGAGCAGTTCTTC. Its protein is CASSLPWGRSSYNEQFF.

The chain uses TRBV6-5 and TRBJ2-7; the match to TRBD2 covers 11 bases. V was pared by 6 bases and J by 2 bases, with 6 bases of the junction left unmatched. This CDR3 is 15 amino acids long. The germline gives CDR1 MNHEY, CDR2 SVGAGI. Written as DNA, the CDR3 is TGTGCCAGCAGGGCCGGGACTAGCGGAACCTACGAGCAGTACTTC. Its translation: CASRAGTSGTYEQYF.

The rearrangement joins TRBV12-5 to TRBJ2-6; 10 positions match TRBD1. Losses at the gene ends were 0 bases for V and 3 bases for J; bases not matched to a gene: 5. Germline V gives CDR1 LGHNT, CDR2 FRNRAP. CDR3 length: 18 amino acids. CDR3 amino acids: CASGLVRQGAYGANVLTF. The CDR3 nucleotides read TGTGCTAGTGGTTTGGTACGACAGGGGGCTTATGGGGCCAACGTCCTGACTTTC.

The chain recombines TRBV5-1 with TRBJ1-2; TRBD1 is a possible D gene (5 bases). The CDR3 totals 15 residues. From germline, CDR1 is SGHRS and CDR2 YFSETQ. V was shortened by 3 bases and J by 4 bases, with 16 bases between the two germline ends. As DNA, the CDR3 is TGCGCCAGCAGCTGGGGGAAAGGAGGATCCTATGGCTACACCTTC. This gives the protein CASSWGKGGSYGYTF.

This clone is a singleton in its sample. In DNA form, the CDR3 reads TGTGCCAGCAGCTCCACCCTAGGACTAGCGAGGCTTCTAACAGATACGCAGTATTTT. Its translation: CASSSTLGLARLLTDTQYF. The gene calls are TRBV5-4 and TRBJ2-3, with 9 bases identical to TRBD2. The trim removed 3 bases at V and 3 bases at J, leaving 17 bases unmatched. CDR1 is SGHNT and CDR2 is YYREEE in the germline V gene (reference sequence). This CDR3 is built from 19 residues. Looking up the rest from reference TRBV5-4 and TRBJ2-3 gives the full variable domain: ETGVTQSPTHLIKTRGQQVTLRCSSQSGHNTVSWYQQALGQGPQFIFQYYREEENGRGNFPPRFSGLQFPNYSSELNVNALELDDSALYLCASSSTLGLARLLTDTQYFGPGTRLTVL.

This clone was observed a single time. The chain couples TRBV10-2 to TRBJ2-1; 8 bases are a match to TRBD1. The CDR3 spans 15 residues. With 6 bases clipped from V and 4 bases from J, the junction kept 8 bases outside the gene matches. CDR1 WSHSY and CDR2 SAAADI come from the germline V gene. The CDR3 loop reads CASRLDRGTYNEQFF. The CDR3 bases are TGCGCCAGCAGACTAGACAGGGGAACTTACAATGAGCAGTTCTTC.

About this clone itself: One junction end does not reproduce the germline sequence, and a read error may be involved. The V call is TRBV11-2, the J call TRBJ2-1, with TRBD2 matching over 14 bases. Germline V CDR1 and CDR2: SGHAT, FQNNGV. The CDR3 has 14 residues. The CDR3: CASSSGLAGVVTIF. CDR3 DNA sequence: TGTGCCAGCAGCTCGGGACTAGCGGGAGTCGTTACGATCTTC.